This T cell receptor beta chain came from a study of shared clonotypes between healthy human individuals. TCRdb's copy holds only in-frame clones and misses some; the assay was immunoSEQ multiplex PCR. Here the sample spans approximately 120,000 clones, more than 65% being singletons. Germline-derived CDR1 and CDR2 are MGHRA and YSYEKL. The CDR3 runs to 14 residues. Trimming cost V 1 base and J 6 bases, with 12 bases left between them. As for this clone: What it recognizes is unknown.

General study points: A few donors shared about 5% of their naive CD4 clonotypes.

The sequenced sample consisted of memory CD8+ T cells sorted from blood. As to subset: CD45RO+ cells pooled with CCR7-negative TemRA cells. This clonotype originated in a woman aged 25 to 45 in good health. The gene calls are TRBV4-1 and TRBJ1-2, with D maybe TRBD1 (5 bases). CDR3 bases: TGCGCCAGCAGCCAAGCCGGGACGTTTGATGGCTACACCTTC. Its translation: CASSQAGTFDGYTF.